This entry lists 16 T cell receptor beta chains sequenced from one sample in a study of cytomegalovirus exposure and HLA in healthy donors. 60 Vbeta and 13 Jbeta primers were used in PCR. Produced via immunoSEQ multiplex PCR; TCRdb's table is partial and in-frame only. Counted here are approximately 110,000 clones, 76% occurring once; the ten biggest clones make up 7.7%. Source material: PBMCs. The receptors originated from a woman in her 50s in good health and CMV-seropositive.

This chain joins TRBV2 and TRBJ2-3, with 9 nucleotides matching TRBD2. The CDR3 runs to 14 residues. J gave up 8 bases and V 4 bases, and 7 bases lay outside the gene matches. Per germline, CDR1 SNHLY and CDR2 FYNNEI. The CDR3 protein is CASSVVAGEGTQYF. In DNA, the CDR3 is TGTGCCAGCAGTGTGGTAGCGGGAGAGGGTACGCAGTATTTT.

This clone was counted only a few times. The rearrangement joins TRBV5-1 to TRBJ2-1; 7 bases fit TRBD2. Germline assignment: CDR1 SGHRS and CDR2 YFSETQ. CDR3 size: 13 residues. With V trimmed by 4 bases and J by 5 bases, 3 bases remained unmatched. CDR3 loop: CASSEGLNNEQFF. CDR3 DNA sequence: TGCGCCAGCAGCGAGGGACTAAACAATGAGCAGTTCTTC.

V and J are TRBV7-3 and TRBJ2-2, with TRBD1 identical over 7 bases. V trimming: 5 bases; J trimming: 4 bases; junction bases outside the gene matches: 4. The CDR3 covers 14 residues. In germline, CDR1 is SGHTA, CDR2 FQGTGA. As DNA, the CDR3 is TGTGCCAGCAGCAAAACAGGGGTCACCGGGGAGCTGTTTTTT. Protein: CASSKTGVTGELFF.

V and J are TRBV7-2 and TRBJ2-5; the match to TRBD2 covers 9 bases. The V gene's germline CDR1 is SGHTA and CDR2 FQGNSA. There are 15 residues in the CDR3. With 7 bases clipped from V and 5 bases from J, the junction kept 11 bases outside the gene matches. CDR3 nucleotide sequence: TGTGCCAGCATGGTGGGCGGGGGGGCGGGGGAGACCCAGTACTTC. Translated, it gives CASMVGGGAGETQYF. Variable domain in full (rest from reference TRBV7-2 and TRBJ2-5): GAGVSQSPSNKVTEKGKDVELRCDPISGHTALYWYRQSLGQGLEFLIYFQGNSAPDKSGLPSDRFSAERTGGSVSTLTIQRTQQEDSAVYLCASMVGGGAGETQYFGPGTRLLVL.

The V gene is TRBV7-7, the J gene TRBJ2-7; a weak D match, TRBD1 (6 bases). The CDR3 spans 14 residues. V lost 0 bases and J lost 2, with 8 bases in between. Germline V lookup: CDR1 SSHAT, CDR2 FNYEAQ (reference sequence). The CDR3 DNA reads TGTGCCAGCAGCTTAGCACAGGGCCCCTACGAGCAGTACTTC. Its protein product is CASSLAQGPYEQYF. The complete variable domain, with remaining parts taken from reference TRBV7-7 and TRBJ2-7, reads GAGVSQSPRYKVTKRGQDVTLRCDPISSHATLYWYQQALGQGPEFLTYFNYEAQPDKSGLPSDRFSAERPEGSISTLTIQRTEQRDSAMYRCASSLAQGPYEQYFGPGTRLTVT.

The rearrangement uses TRBV11-2 and TRBJ2-1; perhaps TRBD1 as D (6 bases). V was shortened by 1 base and J by 9 bases, with 13 bases between the two germline ends. Germline values: CDR1 SGHAT, CDR2 FQNNGV. The CDR3 is made up of 14 amino acids. The CDR3 protein is CASSLVTGFGEQFF. The DNA for the CDR3 is TGTGCCAGCAGCTTAGTGACAGGTTTCGGTGAGCAGTTCTTC.

The sample holds a few counts of this clone. The chain uses TRBV15 and TRBJ2-1; D is perhaps TRBD2 (5 bases). CDR1 and CDR2 (germline): LNHNV, YYDKDF (reference sequence). V was trimmed by 0 bases and J by 0 bases, leaving 18 bases between them. CDR3 length equals 19 residues. Here the CDR3 DNA reads TGTGCCACCAGCAGAGAAAAAGAGGGAACTCGCAGCTCCTACAATGAGCAGTTCTTC. Amino acid sequence: CATSREKEGTRSSYNEQFF.

The chain recombines TRBV29-1 with TRBJ1-3; 9 bases agree with TRBD1. CDR1 and CDR2 from the germline V gene are SQVTM and ANQGSEA. CDR3 length: 15 amino acids. The V segment lost 1 base and the J segment 1 base; nucleotides outside the gene matches: 2. In nucleotides, the CDR3 is TGCAGCGTTGAAGGACAGGGGGAATCTGGAAACACCATATATTTT. Amino acid sequence: CSVEGQGESGNTIYF.

The rearrangement links TRBV7-3 to TRBJ2-7; TRBD2 might be the D (5 bases). V was clipped by 4 bases and J by 7 bases, with 17 bases between them. The CDR3 has 14 residues. Germline loops: CDR1 SGHTA, CDR2 FQGTGA. The CDR3 nucleotides read TGTGCCAGCAGCTCCTATGACTACCCGGAAGAGCAGTACTTC. Its protein is CASSSYDYPEEQYF.

The V and J genes are TRBV11-2 and TRBJ2-7; the D is unclear. V was trimmed by 1 base and J by 3 bases, leaving 7 bases between them. The germline V gene encodes CDR1 SGHAT and CDR2 FQNNGV. The CDR3 has 13 residues. CDR3 sequence reads: CASSLGFGYEQYF. CDR3 bases: TGTGCCAGCAGCTTAGGATTCGGCTACGAGCAGTACTTC.

The V call is TRBV5-4, the J call TRBJ1-4; D might be TRBD1 (5 bases). Germline CDR1 and CDR2: SGHNT and YYREEE (reference sequence). V lost 3 bases to trimming and J lost 5 bases, with 14 bases between them. This CDR3 region has 15 residues. The CDR3 nucleotides are TGTGCCAGCAGCTCCGGGGGACTCCGCAATGAAAAACTGTTTTTT. It specifies CASSSGGLRNEKLFF.

The sample holds a few counts of this clone. The chain joins TRBV4-3 to TRBJ2-5; 7 nucleotides agree with TRBD2. This CDR3 is 17 amino acids long. V lost 0 bases to trimming and J lost 5 bases; unmatched junction nucleotides: 12. Looked up from germline, CDR1 is LGHNA and CDR2 is YSLEER. The DNA of the CDR3 is TGCGCCAGCAGCCAAGATTTGAGCGGGGATGGGGGGGAGACCCAGTACTTC. Translating it yields CASSQDLSGDGGETQYF.

In DNA form, the CDR3 reads TGTGCTAGTGTGGCAGGCGCCGGCGAGACCCAGTACTTC. Residues: CASVAGAGETQYF. The V and J genes are TRBV12-5 and TRBJ2-5; D gene unclear. Germline values: CDR1 LGHNT, CDR2 FRNRAP. CDR3 length: 13 residues. V lost 7 bases, J lost 5 bases, and 14 bases lay in between.

The rearrangement uses TRBV20-1 and TRBJ1-1; D uncertain. With 4 bases removed from V and 6 bases from J, the gap between germline ends came to 6 bases. The V gene's germline CDR1 is DFQATT and CDR2 SNEGSKA (reference sequence). The CDR3 totals 10 residues. CDR3 region: CSATGAEAFF. The CDR3 bases are TGCAGTGCTACCGGGGCTGAAGCTTTCTTT.

The V call is TRBV2, the J call TRBJ2-4; 7 bases agree with TRBD1. The germline V gene encodes CDR1 SNHLY and CDR2 FYNNEI. V lost 6 bases and J lost 5; bases outside the gene matches: 4. CDR3 length: 13 residues. The CDR3 nucleotides are TGTGCCAGCAGCAAGAGGGGGCAAAACATTCAGTACTTC. Translated, it gives CASSKRGQNIQYF. Variable domain in full (rest from reference TRBV2 and TRBJ2-4): EPEVTQTPSHQVTQMGQEVILRCVPISNHLYFYWYRQILGQKVEFLVSFYNNEISEKSEIFDDQFSVERPDGSNFTLKIRSTKLEDSAMYFCASSKRGQNIQYFGAGTRLSVL.

Here the CDR3 reads CASMETGGDGYTF. CDR3 nucleotides: TGTGCCAGCATGGAAACAGGGGGCGATGGCTACACCTTC. The chain combines TRBV19 with TRBJ1-2; 9 positions agree with TRBD1. This CDR3 has 13 amino acids. Trimming at V came to 9 bases and at J to 6 bases, leaving 8 bases not matched to a gene. The germline V gene encodes CDR1 LNHDA and CDR2 SQIVND (reference sequence).